The source of this T cell receptor (beta chain) is a study (dated by TCRdb to the mid-2010s). Broadly, across the study: The study set out to test whether tumor-infiltrating Tregs in breast cancer get recruited from blood Tregs or are instead converted in situ from other CD4+ T cell subsets. Broader findings and caveats from the paper: Tumor memory CD4+ T cell TCR gene usage clustered with blood and lymph node memory CD4+ cells and lymph node naive CD4+ cells. Rather than covering whole repertoires, validation in the larger cohort was restricted to a single TCR beta V-J rearrangement. Tumor-infiltrating Treg TCR alpha and beta sequences overlapped most with tumor naive CD4+ T cells, then with blood naive CD4+ T cells.

On this clonotype: Its antigen is unknown. Base-call qualities are not available, and no considerably larger clone is one nucleotide away.

Full-length TCR variable regions were amplified by 5' RACE PCR using constant-region reverse primers, and then by semi-nested PCR using Nested Universal Primer A. Using the ReliaPrep RNA Cell Miniprep System, total RNA was extracted, and the SMARTer RACE 5'/3' Kit was then used to reverse transcribe the RNA into 5'RACE-ready cDNA. An Illumina MiSeq was used to sequence the full-length TCR alpha and beta libraries, which had been barcoded with multiplex adaptors. The authors' analysis ran thus. For each of nine subset-tissue groups, sequencing data from the five patients were combined, and the groups were compared by unsupervised clustering of TCR gene usage. Repertoire similarity was calculated with the Morisita-Horn index, weighting shared sequences by their contribution to each repertoire. TCRdb ran its own pipeline on the public reads, namely fastp trimming at Q25 and MiXCR clone calling, and kept in-frame beta chains. A single entry per CDR3 protein holds the most common genes and DNA from its merged rows. The V and J calls and clone size come from TCRdb's table, not from the authors' own analysis. For this sample the table gives approximately 12,000 distinct CDR3 sequences, of which 47% were detected only once. 12% of the sample is taken by the ten largest.

Counted from cysteine to phenylalanine, this CDR3 has 14 amino acids. Solely the CDR3 DNA is kept, with 42 bases framed from the first base. In the germline V gene, CDR1 corresponds to SNHLY and CDR2 to FYNNEI. The V end loses 1 base and the J end loses 2 bases, and a stretch of 9 bases separates them. Naive CD4+ T cells were purified with the Miltenyi Naive CD4+ T Cell Isolation kit, with Tregs depleted using CD25 microbeads. Tregs, naive and memory CD4+ T cells from tumor, blood and ipsilateral draining lymph nodes of about five breast cancer patients underwent full-length TCR alpha and beta sequencing. Tumor tissue and lymph nodes obtained from ipsilateral axillary dissection were perfused with PBS, minced and then digested with collagenase I and hyaluronidase. Sorted cell populations were confirmed by FACS to exceed 90% purity.

The V gene is TRBV2 and the J gene is TRBJ2-7; too little of a D gene remains to name it. The TCR comes from a female donor with breast cancer. Sequenced material: tumor-infiltrating naive CD4+ T cells sorted from the breast tumor. In light of the paper, this sample's cell subset or site label describes: naive CD4+ T cells, CD4+CD45RA+CD25-. The encoded CDR3 is CASSEVWATYEQYF. In nucleotides, the sequence is TGTGCCAGCAGTGAAGTGTGGGCCACCTACGAGCAGTACTTC.